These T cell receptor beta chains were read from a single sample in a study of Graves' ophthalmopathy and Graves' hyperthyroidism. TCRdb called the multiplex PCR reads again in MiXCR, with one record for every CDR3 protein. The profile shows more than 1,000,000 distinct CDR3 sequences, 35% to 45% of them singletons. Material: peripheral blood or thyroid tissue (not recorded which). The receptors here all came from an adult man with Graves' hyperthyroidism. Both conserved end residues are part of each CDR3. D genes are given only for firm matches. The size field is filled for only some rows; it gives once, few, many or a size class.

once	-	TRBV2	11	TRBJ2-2	CAGDRTGELFF	TGTGCCGGAGATCGGACCGGGGAGCTGTTTTTT
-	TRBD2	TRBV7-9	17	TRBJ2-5	CASSWRGAGEYQETQYF	TGTGCCAGCAGCTGGAGAGGAGCGGGGGAGTACCAAGAGACCCAGTACTTC
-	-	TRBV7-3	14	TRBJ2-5	CASRSASLEETQYF	TGTGCCAGCAGGTCAGCCTCTTTGGAGGAGACCCAGTACTTC
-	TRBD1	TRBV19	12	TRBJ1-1	CASRDRGPEAFF	TGTGCCAGTAGGGACAGGGGCCCTGAAGCTTTCTTT
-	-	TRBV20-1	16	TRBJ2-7	CSARIPGRVPSYEQYF	TGCAGTGCTAGAATCCCCGGCCGCGTCCCCTCCTACGAGCAGTACTTC
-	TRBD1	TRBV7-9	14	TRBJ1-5	CASSPTTGKETQHF	TGTGCCAGCAGTCCAACGACAGGGAAAGAGACCCAGCATTTT
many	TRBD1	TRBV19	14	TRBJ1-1	CASSTPGQGAEAFF	TGTGCCAGTAGTACTCCGGGACAGGGTGCTGAAGCTTTCTTT
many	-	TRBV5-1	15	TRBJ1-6	CASSLISDTNSPLHF	TGCGCCAGCAGCTTGATATCGGACACAAATTCACCCCTCCACTTT
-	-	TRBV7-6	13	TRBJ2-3	CASQGGQTDTQYF	TGTGCCAGCCAGGGGGGACAGACAGATACGCAGTATTTT
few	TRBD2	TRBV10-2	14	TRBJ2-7	CASSGGGRHYEQYF	TGCGCCAGCAGTGGTGGCGGGAGACACTACGAGCAGTACTTC
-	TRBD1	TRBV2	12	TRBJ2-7	CASTPTGSEQYF	TGTGCCAGCACTCCGACAGGGAGCGAGCAGTACTTC
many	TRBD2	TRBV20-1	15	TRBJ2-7	CSARDGRGSSYEQYF	TGCAGTGCTAGAGATGGGCGGGGGAGCTCCTACGAGCAGTACTTC
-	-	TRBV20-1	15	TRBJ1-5	CSARVLGHVNQPQHF	TGCAGTGCTAGAGTCTTGGGACACGTAAATCAGCCCCAGCATTTT
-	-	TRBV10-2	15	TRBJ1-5	CASSEPGQSNQPQHF	TGCGCCAGCAGTGAGCCGGGTCAGAGCAATCAGCCCCAGCATTTT
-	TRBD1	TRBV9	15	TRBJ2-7	CASSVRTGDTGEQYF	TGTGCCAGCAGCGTCCGGACAGGGGACACCGGGGAGCAGTACTTC
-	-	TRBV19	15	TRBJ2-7	CASSSPAGSYYEQYF	TGTGCCAGTAGTAGCCCGGCAGGATCCTACTACGAGCAGTACTTC
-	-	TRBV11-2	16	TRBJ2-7	CASSTGGRRWPYEQYF	TGTGCCAGCAGCACCGGGGGGCGGAGGTGGCCCTACGAGCAGTACTTC
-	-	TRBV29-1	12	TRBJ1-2	CSVVVGNYGYTF	TGCAGCGTTGTGGTAGGGAACTATGGCTACACCTTC
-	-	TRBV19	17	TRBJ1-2	CASRFSDSTAVYYGYTF	TGTGCCAGTAGATTTTCCGATTCGACGGCGGTTTACTATGGCTACACCTTC
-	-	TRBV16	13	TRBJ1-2	CASSQSIPAGYTF	TGTGCCAGCAGCCAATCCATTCCCGCTGGCTACACCTTC
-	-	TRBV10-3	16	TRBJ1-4	CAISELATATNEKLFF	TGTGCCATCAGTGAGCTCGCGACAGCAACTAATGAAAAACTGTTTTTT
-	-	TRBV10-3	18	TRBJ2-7	CASSFSKYRPRYSYEQYF	TGTGCCAGCAGTTTCTCTAAGTACCGGCCGAGATATTCTTACGAGCAGTACTTC
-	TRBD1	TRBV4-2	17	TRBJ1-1	CASSPHLIGAGGTEAFF	TGTGCCAGCAGCCCGCATCTGATCGGGGCAGGGGGAACTGAAGCTTTCTTT
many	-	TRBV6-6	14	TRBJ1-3	CASSYGTQANTIYF	TGTGCCAGCAGTTACGGGACGCAGGCGAACACCATATATTTT
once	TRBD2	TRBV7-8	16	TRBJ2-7	CASSLRLASGPYEQYF	TGTGCCAGCAGTTTAAGGCTGGCTAGCGGGCCCTACGAGCAGTACTTC
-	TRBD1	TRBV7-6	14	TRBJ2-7	CASRSDRDTGELYF	TGTGCCAGCAGGTCCGACAGGGACACCGGGGAGCTGTACTTC
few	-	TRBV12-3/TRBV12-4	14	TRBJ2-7	CASSPTSRSYEQYF	TGTGCCAGCAGCCCGACATCACGCTCCTACGAGCAGTACTTC
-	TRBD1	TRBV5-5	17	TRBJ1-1	CASSFPPPGQGITEAFF	TGTGCCAGCAGCTTTCCTCCCCCGGGACAGGGAATCACTGAAGCTTTCTTT
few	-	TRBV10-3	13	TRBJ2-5	CAIKDGYQETQYF	TGTGCCATCAAGGACGGTTACCAAGAGACCCAGTACTTC
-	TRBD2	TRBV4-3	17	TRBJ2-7	CASSSGWLAGVTYEQYF	TGCGCCAGCAGCAGCGGGTGGCTAGCGGGAGTAACCTACGAGCAGTACTTC
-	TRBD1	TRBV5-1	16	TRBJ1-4	CASSFTRGDRGGKLFF	TGCGCCAGCAGCTTTACCCGCGGCGACAGGGGCGGAAAACTGTTTTTT
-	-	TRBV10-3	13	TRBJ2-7	CATIGPGSHEQYF	TGTGCCACCATAGGGCCAGGGTCCCACGAGCAGTACTTC
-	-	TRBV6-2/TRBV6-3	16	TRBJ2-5	CASRKGMRSGGETQYF	TGTGCCAGCAGAAAAGGGATGAGGAGTGGGGGAGAGACCCAGTACTTC
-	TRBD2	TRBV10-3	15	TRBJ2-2	CAIGGGDTRTGELFF	TGTGCCATCGGGGGAGGGGATACCCGCACCGGGGAGCTGTTTTTT
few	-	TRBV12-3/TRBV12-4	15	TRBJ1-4	CASKSQGATNEKLFF	TGTGCCAGCAAGTCCCAAGGGGCAACTAATGAAAAACTGTTTTTT
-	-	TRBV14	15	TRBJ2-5	CASSQDGQGRETQYF	TGTGCCAGCAGCCAAGATGGTCAAGGGCGAGAGACCCAGTACTTC
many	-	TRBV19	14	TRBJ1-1	CASSIDSRRSEAFF	TGTGCCAGTAGTATAGATTCCCGACGGAGTGAAGCTTTCTTT
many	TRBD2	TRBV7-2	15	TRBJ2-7	CASSFPGLAGYEQYF	TGTGCCAGCAGCTTTCCGGGACTAGCGGGATACGAGCAGTACTTC
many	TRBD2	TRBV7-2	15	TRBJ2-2	CASSSGLERTGELFF	TGTGCCAGCAGCTCCGGACTAGAGAGAACCGGGGAGCTGTTTTTT
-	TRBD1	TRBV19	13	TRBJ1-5	CASSETGRAYEHF	TGTGCCAGTAGCGAGACAGGGAGAGCCTACGAGCATTTT
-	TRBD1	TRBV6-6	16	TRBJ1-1	CASSYSYRGMNTEAFF	TGTGCCAGCAGTTACTCCTACAGGGGGATGAACACTGAAGCTTTCTTT
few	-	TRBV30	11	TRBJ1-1	CAWTKSRGAFF	TGTGCCTGGACCAAGTCCCGGGGGGCTTTCTTT
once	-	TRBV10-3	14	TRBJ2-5	CAIGRGMRETAQYF	TGTGCCATCGGGAGAGGGATGCGAGAGACGGCCCAGTACTTC